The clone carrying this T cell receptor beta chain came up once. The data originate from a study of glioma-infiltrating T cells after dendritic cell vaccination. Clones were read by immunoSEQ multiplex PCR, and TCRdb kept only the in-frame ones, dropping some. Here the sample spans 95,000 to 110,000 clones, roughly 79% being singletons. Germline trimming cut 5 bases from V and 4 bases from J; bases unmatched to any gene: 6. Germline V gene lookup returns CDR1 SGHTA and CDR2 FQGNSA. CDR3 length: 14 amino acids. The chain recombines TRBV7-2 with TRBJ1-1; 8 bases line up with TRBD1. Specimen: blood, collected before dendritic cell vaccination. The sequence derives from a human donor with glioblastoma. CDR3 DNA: TGTGCCAGCAGCCAAACAGGGGGTCCCACTGAAGCTTTCTTT. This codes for CASSQTGGPTEAFF.